This TCR beta chain was profiled in a study of T cell repertoires in cytomegalovirus infection. There are many counts of this clonotype. Its antigen is unknown. TCRdb analysed the reads with MiXCR anew, one entry per CDR3 protein. The sample shows about 920,000 distinct CDR3 sequences, around 31% of them seen only once. Per germline, CDR1 SGHTA and CDR2 FQGNSA. The CDR3 is 17 residues long. The V and J ends lost 5 bases and 3 bases respectively, with 20 bases between them. The TCR sequence derives from a human donor in good health (CMV status not recorded). Some clones in this sample may be carry-over from other donors' samples. The rearrangement joins TRBV7-2 to TRBJ2-1; D possibly uses TRBD1 or TRBD2 (5 bases each). The source material was cultured CD8+ T cells from PBMCs, sampled from culture after CMV antigen stimulation. CDR3 in amino acids: CASSPISGTEDYNEQFF. CDR3 DNA: TGTGCCAGCAGCCCCATCTCCGGGACGGAAGACTACAATGAGCAGTTCTTC.